These 21 T cell receptor beta chains were sequenced from one sample in a study of cytomegalovirus exposure and HLA in healthy donors (dated by TCRdb to 2016 to 2017). Receptors were amplified or captured by the immunoSEQ multiplex PCR assay. The multiplex PCR relied on a mix of 60 forward primers for TCR Vbeta segments and 13 reverse primers for TCR Jbeta segments. The clones in this table, taken by TCRdb from immuneACCESS, are in-frame only. Not every clone is retained; where verified, under half of the shortfall comes from an unresolved V gene, and the cause of the rest is unknown. The sample data list approximately 110,000 clones, and 78% of these were observed just once. Around 4% of the sample lies in the top ten. Sample: PBMCs. These receptor sequences come from a man aged 35-49 years in good health and CMV-seronegative.

The chain is built from TRBV14 and TRBJ1-2; D is unresolved. CDR1 and CDR2 from the germline V gene are SGHDN and FVKESK. This CDR3 is built from 16 residues. Deletions cut 1 base from V and 0 bases from J, with 12 bases between. The CDR3 region has the DNA TGTGCCAGCAGCCAAGTGTCCGAGGTGGCTAACTATGGCTACACCTTC. This encodes CASSQVSEVANYGYTF.

The chain uses TRBV5-6 and TRBJ1-2; D gene ambiguous. Germline loops: CDR1 SGHDT, CDR2 YYEEEE. This CDR3 is 12 amino acids long. V dropped 1 base and J dropped 7 bases, with 8 bases sitting between them. The CDR3 DNA is TGTGCCAGCAGCTTGCGTGGGCCTGGCTACACCTTC. Amino acid sequence: CASSLRGPGYTF.

Notes on this clone: Within the sample, other DNA sequences also encode this same CDR3. V is TRBV5-1 and J is TRBJ2-2; D perhaps matches TRBD1 (6 bases). CDR1 and CDR2 from the germline V gene are SGHRS and YFSETQ. V lost 3 bases, J lost 6 bases, and 9 bases lay in between. CDR3 length: 13 residues. The DNA of the CDR3 is TGCGCCAGCAGCTCCCAGGGGCCCGGGGAGCTGTTTTTT. Translated: CASSSQGPGELFF. Together with reference TRBV5-1 and TRBJ2-2, the CDR3 gives the full variable domain: KAGVTQTPRYLIKTRGQQVTLSCSPISGHRSVSWYQQTPGQGLQFLFEYFSETQRNKGNFPGRFSGRQFSNSRSEMNVSTLELGDSALYLCASSSQGPGELFFGEGSRLTVL.

This clone was observed a single time. The V call is TRBV7-2, the J call TRBJ1-6, with D uncertain. The CDR3 length is 14 residues. The germline gives CDR1 SGHTA, CDR2 FQGNSA. The V gene lost 3 bases and the J gene lost 4 bases, with 7 bases spanning the gap. The DNA for the CDR3 is TGTGCCAGCAGCTTGAGAGCATATAATTCACCCCTCCACTTT. Translation gives CASSLRAYNSPLHF.

The chain uses TRBV7-2 and TRBJ2-2; the D gene is possibly TRBD1 (6 bases). CDR1 and CDR2 (germline): SGHTA, FQGNSA. This CDR3 region has 13 residues. Trimming stripped 5 bases from V and 5 bases from J, with 9 bases between. CDR3 amino acids: CASSGQPTGELFF. The CDR3 DNA follows: TGTGCCAGCAGCGGACAGCCAACCGGGGAGCTGTTTTTT. The entire variable domain, with the rest obtained from reference TRBV7-2 and TRBJ2-2, is as follows: GAGVSQSPSNKVTEKGKDVELRCDPISGHTALYWYRQSLGQGLEFLIYFQGNSAPDKSGLPSDRFSAERTGGSVSTLTIQRTQQEDSAVYLCASSGQPTGELFFGEGSRLTVL.

In this sample, this clone turned up a few times. The V and J genes are TRBV5-1 and TRBJ2-2; perhaps TRBD1 as D (5 bases). Per the germline V gene, CDR1 is SGHRS and CDR2 is YFSETQ. Deletions cut 1 base from V and 1 base from J, with 8 bases between. The CDR3 is 15 amino acids. CDR3 sequence: CASSLITGNTGELFF. DNA for the CDR3: TGCGCCAGCAGCTTGATTACAGGGAACACCGGGGAGCTGTTTTTT.

This clone was observed a few times. The chain carries TRBV11-2 and TRBJ2-2; tentatively, D is TRBD1 (5 bases). The CDR3 length is 18 residues. Germline CDR1 SGHAT, CDR2 FQNNGV. The V end lost 1 base, the J end lost 5 bases, and 20 bases lay between the germline ends. The CDR3 DNA reads TGTGCCAGCAGCTTAGGACGGGCTGGGAAGGGGATTACCGGGGAGCTGTTTTTT. Protein: CASSLGRAGKGITGELFF.

J is TRBJ2-5 and V is TRBV7-2, with D tentatively TRBD2 (6 bases). This CDR3 is 15 amino acids long. With 1 base removed from V and 4 bases from J, the gap between germline ends came to 13 bases. Germline V gene data show CDR1 as SGHTA and CDR2 as FQGNSA. As DNA, the CDR3 is TGTGCCAGCAGCTTAGGGTCGGCAGCGGGAGAGACCCAGTACTTC. Its protein product is CASSLGSAAGETQYF.

The chain employs TRBV6-6 and TRBJ2-7, with TRBD1 as a possible D gene (6 bases). Trimming stripped 7 bases from V and 2 bases from J, with 15 bases between. The CDR3 length is 14 residues. CDR1 is MNHNY, CDR2 SVGAGI, per germline (reference sequence). This chain's CDR3 is CASTDRGGAYEQYF. CDR3 nucleotides: TGTGCCAGCACAGACAGAGGGGGTGCCTACGAGCAGTACTTC.

The chain carries TRBV7-2 and TRBJ1-5, with D possibly matching TRBD1 (6 bases). Germline assignment: CDR1 SGHTA and CDR2 FQGNSA. Trimming cost V 1 base and J 7 bases, with 14 bases left between them. The CDR3 sequence is 15 residues long. CDR3 DNA sequence: TGTGCCAGCAGCTTAGAGGGGGGGGGTGAACAGCCCCAGCATTTT. Translated, it gives CASSLEGGGEQPQHF.

The sample holds a few counts of this clone. The chain employs TRBV5-6 and TRBJ1-2, with D perhaps TRBD1 (6 bases). Germline loops: CDR1 SGHDT, CDR2 YYEEEE. The CDR3 sequence is 16 residues long. With 4 bases removed from V and 7 bases from J, the gap between germline ends came to 23 bases. As DNA, the CDR3 is TGTGCCAGCAGCAAAAGCCGACAGGACTTGATAATTGGCTACACCTTC. Its translation is CASSKSRQDLIIGYTF.

The V call is TRBV5-6, the J call TRBJ1-2; the D is unclear. The CDR3 sequence is 13 residues long. V was cut by 4 bases and J by 8 bases, with 15 bases left in between. CDR1 and CDR2 from the germline V gene are SGHDT and YYEEEE. The CDR3 protein is CASSLPSGSGYTF. The CDR3 nucleotides read TGTGCCAGCAGCCTCCCCTCTGGGAGCGGCTACACCTTC.

This clone was seen a handful of times. The chain couples TRBV5-1 to TRBJ2-1; perhaps TRBD2 as D (6 bases). The CDR3 totals 15 residues. Germline V gives CDR1 SGHRS, CDR2 YFSETQ. V was clipped by 0 bases and J by 8 bases, with 15 bases between them. The CDR3 sequence: CASSLGWDSWDEQFF. The DNA for the CDR3 is TGCGCCAGCAGCTTGGGCTGGGACTCGTGGGATGAGCAGTTCTTC.

The CDR3 sequence: CASSGGTAGETQYF. The CDR3 DNA is TGTGCCAGCAGTGGCGGGACCGCCGGGGAGACCCAGTACTTC. This chain connects TRBV27 to TRBJ2-5; weak D call: TRBD2 (6 bases). Germline V CDR1 and CDR2: MNHEY, SMNVEV (reference sequence). Trimming took off 5 bases at V and 5 bases at J, with 15 bases between the two ends. The CDR3 is 14 amino acids.

This clone was detected a few times. The CDR3 DNA follows: TGTGCCAGGGGGGGGGCATCCTACAATGAGCAGTTCTTC. This gives the protein CARGGASYNEQFF. The V call is TRBV2, the J call TRBJ2-1; a possible D gene is TRBD2 (7 bases). Looked up from germline, CDR1 is SNHLY and CDR2 is FYNNEI. Trimming took off 9 bases at V and 1 base at J, with 10 bases between the two ends. The CDR3 extends over 13 amino acids.

This chain joins TRBV18 and TRBJ2-2; 8 bases map to TRBD2. Germline trimming cut 6 bases from V and 2 bases from J; bases unmatched to any gene: 5. Germline values: CDR1 KGHSH, CDR2 LQKENI. CDR3 size: 15 residues. CDR3 sequence reads: CASSQRGPNTGELFF. The CDR3 nucleotides are TGTGCCAGCTCTCAGCGGGGGCCCAACACCGGGGAGCTGTTTTTT.

V is TRBV28 and J is TRBJ2-6, with TRBD2 matching 9 bases. Germline lookup yields CDR1 MDHEN and CDR2 SYDVKM. The CDR3 has 18 residues. J was trimmed by 4 bases and V by 4 bases; bases with no gene match: 11. The CDR3 region is CASSSSGVIPLGANVLTF. In DNA form, the CDR3 reads TGTGCCAGCAGTTCTAGCGGGGTGATACCTCTGGGGGCCAACGTCCTGACTTTC.

This chain connects TRBV6-6 to TRBJ1-1; a possible D gene is TRBD1 (5 bases). Germline CDR1 is MNHNY and CDR2 is SVGAGI (reference sequence). The V gene lost 3 bases and the J gene lost 0 bases, with 11 bases spanning the gap. This CDR3 is 15 amino acids long. CDR3 sequence: CASSYGRGMNTEAFF. The CDR3 bases are TGTGCCAGCAGTTATGGGAGGGGCATGAACACTGAAGCTTTCTTT.

The gene calls are TRBV4-1 and TRBJ2-7; a weak D match, TRBD2 (6 bases). V lost 0 bases to trimming and J lost 3 bases, with 9 bases between them. Per the germline V gene, CDR1 is MGHRA and CDR2 is YSYEKL. The CDR3 loop spans 14 amino acids. The CDR3 is CASSQDRGFYEQYF. In nucleotides, the CDR3 is TGCGCCAGCAGCCAAGATCGGGGGTTCTACGAGCAGTACTTC.

The chain carries TRBV28 and TRBJ1-5; D unclear. V lost 5 bases and J lost 8, with 10 bases in between. The CDR3 has 12 amino acids. Per germline, CDR1 MDHEN and CDR2 SYDVKM. CDR3 protein: CASSQTIKPQHF. DNA for the CDR3: TGTGCCAGCAGTCAAACAATCAAGCCCCAGCATTTT.

This clone was detected once. The chain combines TRBV25-1 with TRBJ2-2; 11 nucleotides line up with TRBD2. The germline V gene has CDR1 MGHDK and CDR2 SYGVNS. This CDR3 comprises 16 residues. The junction had 3 bases not matched to a gene; V was cut back by 5 bases and J by 1 base. CDR3 region: CASSLSGGVNTGELFF. For the CDR3, the DNA is TGTGCCAGCAGTCTTAGCGGGGGGGTGAACACCGGGGAGCTGTTTTTT.